This TCR beta chain stems from a study of blood T cell repertoires in COVID-19. In the study overall: Acute and convalescent COVID-19 samples came from the United States, Italy and Spain. Sample material is recorded as cDNA or gDNA derived from T cells, B-cell-depleted T cells, or PBMCs.

Source study methods: Nucleated cell number was recorded as an estimate derived from reference gene primer amplification. TCRdb's copy holds only in-frame clones and misses some; the assay was immunoSEQ multiplex PCR. The V and J calls and clone size were taken over from that table, and D and trimming were inferred from the DNA. The sample lists over 85,000 clones, about 88% occurring once. J was trimmed by 6 bases and V by 1 base; bases with no gene match: 5. The CDR3 has 15 residues. The V gene's germline CDR1 is LGHDT and CDR2 YNNKEL (reference sequence). Material: peripheral blood. V usage is TRBV3-1 (or the pseudogene TRBV3-2) and J usage is TRBJ2-1; TRBD2 agrees at 8 bases. The sequence was collected from an elderly woman with acute or convalescent COVID-19. For the CDR3, the DNA is TGTGCCAGCAGCCAAGTAGCGGGGCAGTTCAATGAGCAGTTCTTC. Residues: CASSQVAGQFNEQFF.